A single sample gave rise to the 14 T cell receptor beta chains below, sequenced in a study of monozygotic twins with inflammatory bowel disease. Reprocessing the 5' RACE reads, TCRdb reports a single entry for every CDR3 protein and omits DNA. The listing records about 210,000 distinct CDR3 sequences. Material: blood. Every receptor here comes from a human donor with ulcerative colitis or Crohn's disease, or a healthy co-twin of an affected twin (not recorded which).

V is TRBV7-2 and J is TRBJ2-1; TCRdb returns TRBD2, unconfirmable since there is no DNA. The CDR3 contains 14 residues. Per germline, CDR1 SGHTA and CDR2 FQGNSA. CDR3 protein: CASSPSGTYNEQFF.

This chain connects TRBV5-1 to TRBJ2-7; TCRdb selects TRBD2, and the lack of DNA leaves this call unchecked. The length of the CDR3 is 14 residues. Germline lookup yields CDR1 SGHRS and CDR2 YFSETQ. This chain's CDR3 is CATSRGTSSYEQYF.

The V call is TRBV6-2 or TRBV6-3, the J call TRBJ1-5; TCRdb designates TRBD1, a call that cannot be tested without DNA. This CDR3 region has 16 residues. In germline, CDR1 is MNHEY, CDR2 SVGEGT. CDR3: CASSAGEGFVNQPQHF.

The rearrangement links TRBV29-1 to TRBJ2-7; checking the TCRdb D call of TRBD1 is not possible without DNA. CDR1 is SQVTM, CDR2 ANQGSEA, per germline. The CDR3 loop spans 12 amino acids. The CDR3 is CSVGTGAYEQYF.

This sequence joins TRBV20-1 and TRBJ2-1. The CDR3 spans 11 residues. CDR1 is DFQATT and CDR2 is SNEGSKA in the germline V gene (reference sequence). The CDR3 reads CSARAGNEQFF.

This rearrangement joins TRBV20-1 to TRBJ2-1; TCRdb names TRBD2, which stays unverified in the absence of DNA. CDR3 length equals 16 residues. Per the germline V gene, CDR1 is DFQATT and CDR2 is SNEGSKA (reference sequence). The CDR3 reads CSARGGELAGDNEQFF.

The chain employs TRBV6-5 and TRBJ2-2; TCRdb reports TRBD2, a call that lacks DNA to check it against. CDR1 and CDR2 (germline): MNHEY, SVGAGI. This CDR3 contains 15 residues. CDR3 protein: CASSSSGRSTGELFF.

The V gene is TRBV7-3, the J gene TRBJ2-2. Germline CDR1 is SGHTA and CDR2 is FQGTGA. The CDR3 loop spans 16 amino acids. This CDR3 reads CASSFGVSSNTGELFF.

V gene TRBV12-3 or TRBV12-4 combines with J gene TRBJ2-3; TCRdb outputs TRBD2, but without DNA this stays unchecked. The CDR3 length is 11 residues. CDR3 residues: CATGGADTQYF.

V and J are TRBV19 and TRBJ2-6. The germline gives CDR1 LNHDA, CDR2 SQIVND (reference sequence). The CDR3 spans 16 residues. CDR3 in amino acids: CASSILGSSGANVLTF.

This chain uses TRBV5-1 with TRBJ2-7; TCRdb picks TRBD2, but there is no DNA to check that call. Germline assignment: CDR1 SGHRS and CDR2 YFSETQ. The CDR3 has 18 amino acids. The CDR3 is CASSLASVGLAGDHEQYF.

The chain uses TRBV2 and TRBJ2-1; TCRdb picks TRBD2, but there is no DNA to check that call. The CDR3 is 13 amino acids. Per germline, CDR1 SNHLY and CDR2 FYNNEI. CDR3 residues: CASTAEDSNEQFF.

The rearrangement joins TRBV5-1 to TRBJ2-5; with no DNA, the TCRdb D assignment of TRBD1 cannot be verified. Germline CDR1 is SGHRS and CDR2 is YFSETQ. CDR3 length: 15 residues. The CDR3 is CASSRWTTQQETQYF.

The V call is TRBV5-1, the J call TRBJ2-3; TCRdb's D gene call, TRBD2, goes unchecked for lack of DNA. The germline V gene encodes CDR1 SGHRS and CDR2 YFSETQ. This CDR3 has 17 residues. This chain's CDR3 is CASRPSRTSGSGDTQYF.